A single T cell receptor (beta chain) is shown here with its context. TCRdb keeps only in-frame clones here, not all; method: immunoSEQ multiplex PCR. The sample yields roughly 290,000 clones, roughly 89% seen once. These data are taken from a study of blood T cell repertoires in COVID-19. Trimming stripped 0 bases from V and 1 base from J, with 7 bases between. From germline, CDR1 is KGHSH and CDR2 LQKENI. The CDR3 totals 14 residues. Sequencing used PBMCs or T cells enriched from blood (not recorded which). This sequence joins TRBV18 and TRBJ2-7; maybe TRBD2 (5 bases). The TCR comes from a woman in her forties who had recovered from COVID-19. The CDR3 spells CASSPPRTSYEQYF. The CDR3 DNA is TGTGCCAGCTCACCACCAAGGACTTCCTACGAGCAGTACTTC.